One sample yielded the 20 T cell receptor beta chains listed below, sequenced in a study of blood T cell repertoires in COVID-19. The repertoire was sequenced with immunoSEQ multiplex PCR; TCRdb's copy has only in-frame clones and lacks some. The sample includes around 300,000 clones, about four fifths of them seen just once. Sequences were obtained from peripheral blood. Receptors originate from a woman between 50 and 59 years old who had recovered from COVID-19.

The V call is TRBV24-1, the J call TRBJ2-5; 7 nucleotides match TRBD2. In germline, CDR1 is KGHDR, CDR2 SFDVKD. Unmatched junction bases numbered 2, after V lost 9 bases and J lost 5 bases. The CDR3 contains 11 residues. CDR3: CATGGGETQYF. Written as DNA, the CDR3 is TGTGCCACCGGGGGAGGGGAGACCCAGTACTTC.

The V and J genes are TRBV30 and TRBJ2-7, with 9 bases identical to TRBD2. The ends lost 3 bases at V and 1 base at J; junction bases unmatched: 1. The CDR3 is made up of 13 amino acids. The germline V gene encodes CDR1 GTSNPN and CDR2 SVGIG (reference sequence). This chain's CDR3 is CAWSGLASYEQYF. The DNA of the CDR3 is TGTGCCTGGAGCGGACTAGCGTCCTACGAGCAGTACTTC.

The CDR3 sequence is CASSLLGAGELFF. The CDR3 nucleotides are TGTGCCAGCAGTTTATTGGGGGCGGGGGAGCTGTTTTTT. The rearrangement uses TRBV12-3 or TRBV12-4 and TRBJ2-2; possibly TRBD1 for D (6 bases). This CDR3 is built from 13 residues. The ends were cut back, 2 bases at V and 8 bases at J, with 9 bases in the middle.

The genes are TRBV6-5 and TRBJ2-5, with 7 nucleotides matching TRBD1. This CDR3 has 15 amino acids. Per germline, CDR1 MNHEY and CDR2 SVGAGI. Trimming at V came to 2 bases and at J to 3 bases, leaving 6 bases not matched to a gene. Here the CDR3 reads CASSYAGTAKETQYF. The CDR3 DNA sequence: TGTGCCAGCAGTTACGCCGGGACAGCGAAAGAGACCCAGTACTTC.

This sequence joins TRBV19 and TRBJ1-2; no clear D. Trimming took 7 bases from V and 2 from J, leaving 14 bases between them. In germline, CDR1 is LNHDA, CDR2 SQIVND (reference sequence). The CDR3 runs to 14 residues. CDR3 nucleotide sequence: TGTGCCAGTAACTCACGCGGGCGGAACTATGGCTACACCTTC. Residues: CASNSRGRNYGYTF.

This rearrangement joins TRBV13 to TRBJ2-3, with 13 bases aligning to TRBD2. V dropped 4 bases and J dropped 4; count of bases not matched to a gene: 5. CDR3 size: 16 residues. The germline V gene has CDR1 PRHDT and CDR2 FYEKMQ (reference sequence). The CDR3 reads CASSSELAGGADTQYF. The CDR3 DNA sequence: TGTGCCAGCAGCTCGGAACTAGCGGGAGGGGCAGATACGCAGTATTTT. Full variable domain (remainder filled in from reference TRBV13 and TRBJ2-3): AAGVIQSPRHLIKEKRETATLKCYPIPRHDTVYWYQQGPGQDPQFLISFYEKMQSDKGSIPDRFSAQQFSDYHSELNMSSLELGDSALYFCASSSELAGGADTQYFGPGTRLTVL.

This chain joins TRBV30 and TRBJ1-6; the D gene is possibly TRBD1 (5 bases). This CDR3 has 15 amino acids. The V and J ends lost 4 bases and 10 bases respectively, with 20 bases between them. The germline V gene encodes CDR1 GTSNPN and CDR2 SVGIG (reference sequence). CDR3 amino acids: CAWTPQEGFRSPLHF. The CDR3 bases are TGTGCCTGGACCCCACAGGAGGGGTTCCGATCACCCCTCCACTTT.

The chain links TRBV30 to TRBJ2-1; D is perhaps TRBD2 (5 bases). V gave up 4 bases and J gave up 0 bases, with 13 bases separating them. The V gene's germline CDR1 is GTSNPN and CDR2 SVGIG (reference sequence). The CDR3 contains 15 residues. CDR3 coding DNA: TGTGCCTGGACGGGGAGCGCCAGCTCCTACAATGAGCAGTTCTTC. Encoded protein: CAWTGSASSYNEQFF.

This clone was found many times. The rearrangement uses TRBV19 and TRBJ2-5; 7 bases agree with TRBD2. Germline V gene data show CDR1 as LNHDA and CDR2 as SQIVND (reference sequence). The CDR3 extends over 16 amino acids. J lost 5 bases, V lost 8 bases, and 17 bases had no gene match. As DNA, the CDR3 is TGTGCCAGTTCTTTCAGGCGTGGTCCGGGAGGTGAGACCCAGTACTTC. Protein product: CASSFRRGPGGETQYF.

The chain carries TRBV6-6 and TRBJ1-1; D is unresolved. CDR1 MNHNY and CDR2 SVGAGI come from the germline V gene (reference sequence). The CDR3 loop spans 12 amino acids. The V and J ends lost 3 bases and 9 bases respectively, with 11 bases between them. This chain's CDR3 is CASSYRENQAFF. For the CDR3, the DNA is TGTGCCAGCAGTTATCGAGAGAACCAAGCTTTCTTT.

The chain couples TRBV4-3 to TRBJ1-3; D might be TRBD1 (5 bases). V was pared by 3 bases and J by 4 bases, with 25 bases between. The CDR3 has 19 amino acids. Germline V gene lookup returns CDR1 LGHNA and CDR2 YSLEER. The CDR3 DNA is TGCGCCAGCAGCCACACGGCCTATCAGGGCAGTAATGAAGGAAACACCATATATTTT. Translation gives CASSHTAYQGSNEGNTIYF.

The chain recombines TRBV6-5 with TRBJ2-5; 10 nucleotides agree with TRBD2. The trim removed 8 bases at V and 5 bases at J, leaving 11 bases unmatched. Germline-derived CDR1 and CDR2 are MNHEY and SVGAGI. The CDR3 contains 15 residues. CDR3 sequence: CASASGTSVWETQYF. The CDR3 DNA is TGTGCCAGCGCCTCCGGGACTAGCGTATGGGAGACCCAGTACTTC.

The chain joins TRBV5-6 to TRBJ2-2; perhaps TRBD1 as D (6 bases). Trimming shortened V by 5 bases and J by 1 base, and 12 bases separated the two germline ends. Germline V lookup: CDR1 SGHDT, CDR2 YYEEEE. The CDR3 covers 15 residues. This chain's CDR3 is CASRTGTLNTGELFF. The DNA for the CDR3 is TGTGCCAGCAGGACCGGGACATTGAACACCGGGGAGCTGTTTTTT.

The gene calls are TRBV5-5 and TRBJ2-5; D remains ambiguous. V was shortened by 2 bases and J by 0 bases, with 8 bases between the two germline ends. This CDR3 contains 14 residues. Germline lookup yields CDR1 SGHKS and CDR2 YYEKEE (reference sequence). The CDR3 DNA sequence: TGTGCCAGCAGCTTCACATCGTACCAAGAGACCCAGTACTTC. Protein sequence: CASSFTSYQETQYF. Filled out from reference TRBV5-5 and TRBJ2-5, the complete variable domain reads DAGVTQSPTHLIKTRGQQVTLRCSPISGHKSVSWYQQVLGQGPQFIFQYYEKEERGRGNFPDRFSARQFPNYSSELNVNALLLGDSALYLCASSFTSYQETQYFGPGTRLLVL.

This chain links TRBV4-3 with TRBJ2-5; D may be TRBD2 (5 bases). The V end lost 4 bases, the J end lost 5 bases, and 20 bases lay between the germline ends. The CDR3 sequence is 16 residues long. Germline loops: CDR1 LGHNA, CDR2 YSLEER. The CDR3 protein is CASSPALGGGQETQYF. The CDR3 nucleotides are TGCGCCAGCAGCCCCGCCCTAGGAGGCGGTCAGGAGACCCAGTACTTC.

This chain links TRBV10-3 with TRBJ1-1; a weak D match, TRBD1 (5 bases). The V and J ends lost 7 bases and 0 bases respectively, with 12 bases between them. CDR3 length: 14 residues. CDR1 is ENHRY and CDR2 is SYGVKD in the germline V gene. CDR3 sequence: CAITRATLNTEAFF. In DNA, the CDR3 is TGTGCCATCACCAGGGCGACCCTGAACACTGAAGCTTTCTTT.

This chain links TRBV19 with TRBJ1-2; 7 bases match TRBD1. V shed 5 bases, J shed 8 bases, and the junction held 8 bases outside the gene matches. Per germline, CDR1 LNHDA and CDR2 SQIVND (reference sequence). The CDR3 runs 13 residues. The CDR3 nucleotides read TGTGCCAGTAGTCCGACAGGGCGACAGGGCTACACCTTC. This codes for CASSPTGRQGYTF. Using reference TRBV19 and TRBJ1-2 for the parts outside the CDR3, the full variable domain is DGGITQSPKYLFRKEGQNVTLSCEQNLNHDAMYWYRQDPGQGLRLIYYSQIVNDFQKGDIAEGYSVSREKKESFPLTVTSAQKNPTAFYLCASSPTGRQGYTFGSGTRLTVV.

As regards this clone: Other DNA sequences in the sample encode the same CDR3. This chain links TRBV5-1 with TRBJ2-3; 8 bases fit TRBD1. J gave up 4 bases and V 0 bases, and 4 bases lay outside the gene matches. From germline, CDR1 is SGHRS and CDR2 YFSETQ. CDR3 length equals 15 residues. The CDR3 loop is CASSLVGRGPDTQYF. Here the CDR3 DNA reads TGCGCCAGCAGCTTGGTCGGCAGGGGGCCAGATACGCAGTATTTT.

The chain couples TRBV9 to TRBJ2-1; 11 bases line up with TRBD2. The CDR3 is 16 amino acids. Germline V lookup: CDR1 SGDLS, CDR2 YYNGEE. V was pared by 4 bases and J by 5 bases, with 8 bases of the junction left unmatched. In DNA, the CDR3 is TGTGCCAGCAGCCTTAGCGGGAGGGGGGTCCACAATGAGCAGTTCTTC. Translating it yields CASSLSGRGVHNEQFF.

This clone came up many times. The chain uses TRBV28 and TRBJ2-7; 8 nucleotides agree with TRBD1. CDR3 size: 17 residues. V lost 1 base to trimming and J lost 4 bases; unmatched junction nucleotides: 12. Germline loops: CDR1 MDHEN, CDR2 SYDVKM. The CDR3 DNA reads TGTGCCAGCAGTTTATCAACAGGGGGAATATGGTTGTACGAGCAGTACTTC. Its translation: CASSLSTGGIWLYEQYF. Looking up the rest from reference TRBV28 and TRBJ2-7 gives the full variable domain: DVKVTQSSRYLVKRTGEKVFLECVQDMDHENMFWYRQDPGLGLRLIYFSYDVKMKEKGDIPEGYSVSREKKERFSLILESASTNQTSMYLCASSLSTGGIWLYEQYFGPGTRLTVT.